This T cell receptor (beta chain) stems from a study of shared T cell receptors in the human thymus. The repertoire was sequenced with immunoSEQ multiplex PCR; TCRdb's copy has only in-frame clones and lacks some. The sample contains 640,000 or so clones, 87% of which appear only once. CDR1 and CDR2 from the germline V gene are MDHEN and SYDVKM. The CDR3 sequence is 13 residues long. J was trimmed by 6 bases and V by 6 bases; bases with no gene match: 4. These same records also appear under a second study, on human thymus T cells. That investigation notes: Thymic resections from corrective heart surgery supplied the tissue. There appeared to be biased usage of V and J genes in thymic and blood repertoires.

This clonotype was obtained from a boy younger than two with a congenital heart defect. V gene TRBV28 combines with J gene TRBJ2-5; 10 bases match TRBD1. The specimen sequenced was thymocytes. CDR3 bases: TGTGCCAGCAGCCTGACAGGGGGCAAGACCCAGTACTTC. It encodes CASSLTGGKTQYF.